This T cell receptor (beta chain) was recovered during a study of beta chain features in type 1 diabetes. General study points: High TCR expression in some cells could lead to their over-representation in cDNA sequencing.

The CDR3 consists of 19 residues. The trim removed 2 bases at V and 1 base at J, leaving 13 bases unmatched. Germline CDR1 is MNHEY and CDR2 is SMNVEV (reference sequence). One heparinised blood draw averaging about 116 mL was given by each donor. Only a few counts were recorded for this clone. Its antigen is as yet unknown. The authors reverse transcribed all of the isolated RNA, so sequencing captured expressed TCRB transcripts. Using immunoSEQ multiplex PCR, the repertoire was profiled, and TCRdb retains in-frame clones only, with some absent. The sample carries 300,000 to 400,000 clones, approximately 9.9% recorded once.

The chain joins TRBV27 to TRBJ2-5, with 10 bases that match TRBD2. Source material: naive CD4+ T cells from blood. This sequence was found in a young woman in good health. The CDR3: CASSLRGGTSGDVQETQYF. The CDR3 coding sequence is TGTGCCAGCAGTTTAAGGGGGGGCACTAGCGGGGACGTCCAAGAGACCCAGTACTTC.